The 6 T cell receptor beta chains in this list originate from one sample, sequenced in a study of neurological immune-mediated disorders. TCRdb itself ran the 5' RACE reads through MiXCR, one entry per CDR3 protein. The table records 55,000 to 75,000 distinct CDR3 sequences, over 2% of them present only once. The sample comprised PBMCs. The receptors derive from a middle-aged man with multiple sclerosis.

This clonotype came up many times. The chain uses TRBV10-2 and TRBJ1-2; D might be TRBD1 (5 bases). Germline CDR1 and CDR2: WSHSY and SAAADI. The CDR3 is 13 residues long. V lost 4 bases, J lost 5 bases, and 11 bases lay in between. The CDR3 DNA follows: TGCGCCAGCAGTGGCGGCCAGGGTTATGGCTACACCTTC. Amino acid sequence: CASSGGQGYGYTF.

This clonotype was detected many times. The rearrangement links TRBV4-1 to TRBJ2-3; D call uncertain. V was shortened by 0 bases and J by 14 bases, with 18 bases between the two germline ends. The CDR3 has 14 residues. Germline CDR1 and CDR2: MGHRA and YSYEKL. The CDR3 sequence is CASSQDQMVPLRYF. The DNA for the CDR3 is TGCGCCAGCAGCCAAGATCAGATGGTCCCACTGCGGTATTTT.

In this sample, this clonotype turned up many times. This chain uses TRBV20-1 with TRBJ2-5; 10 bases are a match to TRBD2. J gave up 5 bases and V 4 bases, and 13 bases lay outside the gene matches. The CDR3 loop spans 16 amino acids. Germline V lookup: CDR1 DFQATT, CDR2 SNEGSKA (reference sequence). The CDR3 sequence: CSAKDSGGADLETQYF. The CDR3 bases are TGCAGTGCTAAAGACAGCGGGGGGGCCGATCTGGAGACCCAGTACTTC.

This clonotype has ten or more counts. A read error may account for a junction end that differs from germline. The chain joins TRBV5-1 to TRBJ2-2; D possibly corresponds to TRBD1 (5 bases). Germline values: CDR1 SGHRS, CDR2 YFSETQ. This CDR3 spans 15 amino acids. CDR3 amino acids: CASSLAGRADGELFF. For the CDR3, the DNA is TGTGCCAGCAGCTTGGCCGGCAGGGCCGACGGGGAGCTGTTTTTT.

This clonotype was counted ten times or more. The chain joins TRBV3-1 to TRBJ1-2; 8 nucleotides match TRBD1. Germline values: CDR1 LGHDT, CDR2 YNNKEL (reference sequence). This CDR3 comprises 17 residues. The V gene end was trimmed by 4 bases and the J gene end by 0 bases; junction bases not matched to a gene: 10. The CDR3: CASSPRDRYGSNYGYTF. As DNA, the CDR3 is TGTGCCAGCAGCCCCCGGGACAGGTATGGATCTAACTATGGCTACACCTTC.

This clonotype was recorded at least ten times. The CDR3 region is CASGLQNEQFF. CDR3 bases: TGTGCCAGCGGTCTACAGAATGAGCAGTTCTTC. The chain recombines TRBV7-2 with TRBJ2-1; the D is unclear. Germline V CDR1 and CDR2: SGHTA, FQGNSA. V lost 8 bases, J lost 7 bases, and 9 bases lay in between. CDR3 length equals 11 residues.